This T cell receptor beta chain was sequenced in a study of blood T cell repertoires in COVID-19. Study information: The cDNA or gDNA used as material had been derived from T cells, B-cell-depleted T cells, or PBMCs.

How the authors handled the data: Nucleated cell number was recorded as an estimate derived from reference gene primer amplification. Generated by immunoSEQ multiplex PCR, the TCRdb table keeps only in-frame clones and is missing some. V, J and clone size reflect that table, while D and trimming were determined from the DNA. Of fewer than 130,000 clones listed, 76% are singletons. From germline, CDR1 is SGDLS and CDR2 YYNGEE. This CDR3 is 18 amino acids long. Unmatched junction bases numbered 17, after V lost 1 base and J lost 10 bases. The sequence came from a woman aged 80 or over with acute or convalescent COVID-19. The sample consisted of peripheral blood. V is TRBV9 and J is TRBJ2-1; TRBD1 aligns across 10 bases. CDR3 region: CASSVNSKGQGISQEQFF. The DNA for the CDR3 is TGTGCCAGCAGCGTAAATTCAAAGGGACAGGGGATCTCGCAAGAGCAGTTCTTC.